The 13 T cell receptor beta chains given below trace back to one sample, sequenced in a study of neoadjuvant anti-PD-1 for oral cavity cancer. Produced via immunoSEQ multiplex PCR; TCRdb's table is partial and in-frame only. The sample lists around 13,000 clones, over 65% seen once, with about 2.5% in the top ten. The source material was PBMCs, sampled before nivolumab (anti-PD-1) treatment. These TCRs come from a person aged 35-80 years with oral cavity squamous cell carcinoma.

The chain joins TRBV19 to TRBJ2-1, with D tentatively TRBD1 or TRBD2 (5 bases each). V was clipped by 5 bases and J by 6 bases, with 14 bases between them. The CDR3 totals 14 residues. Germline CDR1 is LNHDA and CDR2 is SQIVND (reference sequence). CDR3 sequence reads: CASSPWDPPNEQFF. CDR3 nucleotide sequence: TGTGCCAGTAGTCCCTGGGACCCCCCCAATGAGCAGTTCTTC.

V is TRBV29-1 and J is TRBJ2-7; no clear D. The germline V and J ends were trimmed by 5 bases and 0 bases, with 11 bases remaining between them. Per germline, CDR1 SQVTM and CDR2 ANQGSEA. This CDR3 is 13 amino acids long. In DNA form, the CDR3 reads TGCAGCGTTAGCACATCATTCTCCTACGAGCAGTACTTC. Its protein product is CSVSTSFSYEQYF.

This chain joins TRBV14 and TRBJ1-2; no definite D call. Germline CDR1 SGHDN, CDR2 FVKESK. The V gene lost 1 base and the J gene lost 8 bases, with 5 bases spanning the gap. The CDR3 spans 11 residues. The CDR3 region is CASSQVSGYTF. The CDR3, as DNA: TGTGCCAGCAGCCAAGTATCCGGCTACACCTTC.

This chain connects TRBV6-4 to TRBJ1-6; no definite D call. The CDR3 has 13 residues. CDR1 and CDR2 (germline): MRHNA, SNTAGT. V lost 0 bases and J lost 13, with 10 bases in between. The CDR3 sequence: CASSDSRVGPLHF. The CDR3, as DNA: TGTGCCAGCAGTGACTCGAGGGTAGGGCCCCTCCACTTT.

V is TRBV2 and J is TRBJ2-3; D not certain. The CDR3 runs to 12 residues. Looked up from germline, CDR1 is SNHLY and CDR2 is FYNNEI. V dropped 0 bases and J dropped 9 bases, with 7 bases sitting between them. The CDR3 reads CASSEAGATQYF. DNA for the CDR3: TGTGCCAGCAGTGAAGCCGGAGCGACGCAGTATTTT.

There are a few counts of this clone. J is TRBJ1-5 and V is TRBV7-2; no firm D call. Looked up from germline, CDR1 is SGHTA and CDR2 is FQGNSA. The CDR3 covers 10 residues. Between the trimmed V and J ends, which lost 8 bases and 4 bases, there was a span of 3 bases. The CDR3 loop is CASGNQPQHF. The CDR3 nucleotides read TGTGCCAGCGGTAATCAGCCCCAGCATTTT.

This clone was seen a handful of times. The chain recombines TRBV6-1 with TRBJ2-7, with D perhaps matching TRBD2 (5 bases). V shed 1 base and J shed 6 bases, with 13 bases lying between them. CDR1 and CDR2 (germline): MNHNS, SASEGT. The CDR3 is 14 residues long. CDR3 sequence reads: CASSEGEEAAEQYF. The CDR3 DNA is TGTGCCAGCAGTGAAGGTGAGGAGGCAGCCGAGCAGTACTTC.

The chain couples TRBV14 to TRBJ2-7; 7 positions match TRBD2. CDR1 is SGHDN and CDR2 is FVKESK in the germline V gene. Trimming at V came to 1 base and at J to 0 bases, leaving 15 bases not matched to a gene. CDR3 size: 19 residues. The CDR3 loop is CASSQGGLSAGSSSYEQYF. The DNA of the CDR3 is TGTGCCAGCAGCCAAGGGGGACTATCAGCGGGCTCAAGCTCCTACGAGCAGTACTTC.

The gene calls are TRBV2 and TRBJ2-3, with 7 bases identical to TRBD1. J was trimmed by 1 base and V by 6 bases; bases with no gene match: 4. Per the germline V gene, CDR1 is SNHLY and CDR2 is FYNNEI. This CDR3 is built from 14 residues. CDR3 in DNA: TGTGCCAGCAGGACAGGGAGTGGCACAGATACGCAGTATTTT. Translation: CASRTGSGTDTQYF.

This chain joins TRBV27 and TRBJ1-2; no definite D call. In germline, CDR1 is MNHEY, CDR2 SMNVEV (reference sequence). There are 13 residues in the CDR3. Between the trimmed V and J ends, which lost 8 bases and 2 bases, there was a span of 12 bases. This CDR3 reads CASSKARNYGYTF. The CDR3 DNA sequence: TGTGCCAGCTCGAAAGCCAGGAACTATGGCTACACCTTC.

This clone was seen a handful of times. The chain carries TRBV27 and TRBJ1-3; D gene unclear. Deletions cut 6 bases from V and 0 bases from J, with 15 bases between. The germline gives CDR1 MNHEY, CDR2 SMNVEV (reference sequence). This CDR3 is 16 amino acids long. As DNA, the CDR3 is TGTGCCAGCAGCCCTGCCCTTCCCCTCTCTGGAAACACCATATATTTT. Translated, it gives CASSPALPLSGNTIYF.

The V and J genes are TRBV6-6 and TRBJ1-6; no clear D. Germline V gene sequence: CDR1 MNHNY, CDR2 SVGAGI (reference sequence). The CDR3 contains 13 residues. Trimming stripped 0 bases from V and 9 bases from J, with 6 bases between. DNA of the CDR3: TGTGCCAGCAGTTACTCGTTCGGTTCACCCCTCCACTTT. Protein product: CASSYSFGSPLHF.

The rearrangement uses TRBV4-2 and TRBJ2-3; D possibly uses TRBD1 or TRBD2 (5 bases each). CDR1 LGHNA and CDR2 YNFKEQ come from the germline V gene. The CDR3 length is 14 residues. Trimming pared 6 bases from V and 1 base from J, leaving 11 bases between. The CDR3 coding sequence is TGTGCCAGCAGGGGGACGAAGGGCACAGATACGCAGTATTTT. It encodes CASRGTKGTDTQYF.